The 17 T cell receptor beta chains reported below all come from one sample, sequenced in a study of control samples from healthy donors and cancer patients. Method: immunoSEQ multiplex PCR; TCRdb's copy keeps in-frame clones and lacks some. Of about 150,000 clones in the sample, about 91% are singletons; the top ten hold more than 3%. Sequences were obtained from blood. These receptors all come from a man younger than 40 in good health.

The gene calls are TRBV6-2 or TRBV6-3 and TRBJ1-1; TRBD1 aligns across 11 bases. V lost 2 bases to trimming and J lost 11 bases; unmatched junction nucleotides: 7. The CDR3 is 14 amino acids. Germline-derived CDR1 and CDR2 are MNHEY and SVGEGT. CDR3 in DNA: TGTGCCAGCAGTTACGGACAGGGGGCGCGATGGGCTTTCTTT. The encoded protein is CASSYGQGARWAFF.

The chain combines TRBV19 with TRBJ1-1; no definite D call. CDR3 length equals 14 residues. Trimming shortened V by 4 bases and J by 1 base, and 10 bases separated the two germline ends. The germline CDR1 and CDR2 sequences are LNHDA and SQIVND (reference sequence). In DNA form, the CDR3 reads TGTGCCAGTAGTACTGGGGAGGGGAACACTGAAGCTTTCTTT. Translated, it gives CASSTGEGNTEAFF.

The genes are TRBV7-9 and TRBJ2-3; D gene uncertain. Between the trimmed V and J ends, which lost 1 base and 7 bases, there was a span of 12 bases. The CDR3 totals 14 residues. Germline CDR1 reads SEHNR; CDR2 reads FQNEAQ (reference sequence). CDR3 bases: TGTGCCAGCAGCTTAGAGGGTGAACAAAATACGCAGTATTTT. Translation: CASSLEGEQNTQYF.

The V gene is TRBV11-2, the J gene TRBJ1-2, with D unclear. The V and J ends lost 5 bases and 4 bases respectively, with 8 bases between them. The CDR3 has 12 amino acids. Per the germline V gene, CDR1 is SGHAT and CDR2 is FQNNGV. The CDR3 DNA is TGTGCCAGCAGCGTGGGCCGCTATGGCTACACCTTC. It translates to CASSVGRYGYTF. Looking up the rest from reference TRBV11-2 and TRBJ1-2 gives the full variable domain: EAGVAQSPRYKIIEKRQSVAFWCNPISGHATLYWYQQILGQGPKLLIQFQNNGVVDDSQLPKDRFSAERLKGVDSTLKIQPAKLEDSAVYLCASSVGRYGYTFGSGTRLTVV.

The CDR3 loop is CASSQAGQPNTEAFF. Here the CDR3 DNA reads TGTGCCAGCAGCCAAGCAGGACAGCCGAACACTGAAGCTTTCTTT. The V gene is TRBV3-1 (or the pseudogene TRBV3-2), the J gene TRBJ1-1, with D perhaps TRBD1 (6 bases). The ends were cut back, 1 base at V and 1 base at J, with 10 bases in the middle. The CDR3 extends over 15 amino acids. Germline loops: CDR1 LGHDT, CDR2 YNNKEL (reference sequence).

The chain recombines TRBV7-9 with TRBJ1-4; 8 positions match TRBD1. CDR1 is SEHNR, CDR2 FQNEAQ, per germline (reference sequence). V dropped 5 bases and J dropped 7; count of bases not matched to a gene: 6. The CDR3 contains 14 residues. The CDR3 DNA reads as TGTGCCAGCAGCCCGGACAGGGTATTTGAAAAACTGTTTTTT. Translating it yields CASSPDRVFEKLFF.

This chain connects TRBV4-1 to TRBJ1-6, with TRBD1 as a possible D gene (6 bases). V lost 2 bases, J lost 10 bases, and 18 bases lay in between. The length of the CDR3 is 16 residues. CDR1 and CDR2 (germline): MGHRA, YSYEKL. CDR3 nucleotide sequence: TGCGCCAGCAGCCAATCACCTACAGGGATGGAATCACCCCTCCACTTT. Encoded protein: CASSQSPTGMESPLHF.

J is TRBJ1-1 and V is TRBV7-9; D gene unclear. The germline gives CDR1 SEHNR, CDR2 FQNEAQ (reference sequence). The CDR3 is made up of 13 amino acids. V lost 5 bases, J lost 0 bases, and 7 bases lay in between. In nucleotides, the CDR3 is TGTGCCAGCAGCCAACATGTGAACACTGAAGCTTTCTTT. Protein sequence: CASSQHVNTEAFF.

This chain links TRBV6-1 with TRBJ1-1; TRBD1 is a possible D gene (6 bases). The CDR3 is 16 residues long. Looked up from germline, CDR1 is MNHNS and CDR2 is SASEGT. Deletions cut 3 bases from V and 1 base from J, with 15 bases between. The CDR3 spells CASSDEQGAGNTEAFF. The CDR3 DNA reads as TGTGCCAGCAGTGACGAACAGGGTGCTGGGAACACTGAAGCTTTCTTT.

The chain carries TRBV28 and TRBJ1-1, with D hard to call. Germline V gene lookup returns CDR1 MDHEN and CDR2 SYDVKM. The CDR3 runs to 13 residues. The germline V and J ends were trimmed by 3 bases and 10 bases, with 15 bases remaining between them. The CDR3 protein is CASSFGVHPGAFF. CDR3 nucleotide sequence: TGTGCCAGCAGTTTCGGGGTCCATCCTGGAGCTTTCTTT. Full variable domain (remainder filled in from reference TRBV28 and TRBJ1-1): DVKVTQSSRYLVKRTGEKVFLECVQDMDHENMFWYRQDPGLGLRLIYFSYDVKMKEKGDIPEGYSVSREKKERFSLILESASTNQTSMYLCASSFGVHPGAFFGQGTRLTVV.

This sequence joins TRBV9 and TRBJ1-2, with 7 nucleotides matching TRBD1. The CDR3 contains 13 residues. The V segment lost 3 bases and the J segment 8 bases; nucleotides outside the gene matches: 7. From germline, CDR1 is SGDLS and CDR2 YYNGEE. CDR3 protein: CASSATGTDGYTF. CDR3 bases: TGTGCCAGCAGCGCAACCGGGACAGACGGCTACACCTTC.

The genes are TRBV7-9 and TRBJ2-1; weak D call: TRBD2 (7 bases). The CDR3 is made up of 14 amino acids. The germline CDR1 and CDR2 sequences are SEHNR and FQNEAQ (reference sequence). Trimming shortened V by 5 bases and J by 7 bases, and 15 bases separated the two germline ends. CDR3 sequence (DNA): TGTGCCAGCAGCCAGGAGGGGGGGTGGAATGAGCAGTTCTTC. It encodes CASSQEGGWNEQFF.

The V and J genes are TRBV4-2 and TRBJ2-7; 9 bases match TRBD2. Trimming cost V 0 bases and J 4 bases; bases outside gene matches: 7. Germline CDR1 is LGHNA and CDR2 is YNFKEQ. There are 16 residues in the CDR3. This CDR3 reads CASSQDFRGGAYEQYF. CDR3 nucleotide sequence: TGTGCCAGCAGCCAAGATTTCCGCGGGGGGGCGTACGAGCAGTACTTC.

The chain recombines TRBV9 with TRBJ2-1; 12 bases fit TRBD2. The CDR3 is made up of 19 amino acids. Trimming removed 4 bases from V and 9 bases from J; junction bases left unmatched: 20. Per germline, CDR1 SGDLS and CDR2 YYNGEE. In DNA, the CDR3 is TGTGCCAGCAGCCGAAGGACTAGCGGGGCTTCCGACTCCGGGGGTGAGCAGTTCTTC. This codes for CASSRRTSGASDSGGEQFF. Variable domain in full (rest from reference TRBV9 and TRBJ2-1): DSGVTQTPKHLITATGQRVTLRCSPRSGDLSVYWYQQSLDQGLQFLIQYYNGEERAKGNILERFSAQQFPDLHSELNLSSLELGDSALYFCASSRRTSGASDSGGEQFFGPGTRLTVL.

The chain combines TRBV7-8 with TRBJ2-1; TRBD1 agrees at 8 bases. V shed 1 base, J shed 5 bases, and the junction held 7 bases outside the gene matches. The CDR3 loop spans 16 amino acids. Germline-derived CDR1 and CDR2 are SGHVS and FQNEAQ. The CDR3 reads CASSLVRTGSNNEQFF. The DNA for the CDR3 is TGTGCCAGCAGCTTAGTTCGGACAGGGTCAAACAATGAGCAGTTCTTC. The entire variable domain, with the rest obtained from reference TRBV7-8 and TRBJ2-1, is as follows: GAGVSQSPRYKVAKRGQDVALRCDPISGHVSLFWYQQALGQGPEFLTYFQNEAQLDKSGLPSDRFFAERPEGSVSTLKIQRTQQEDSAVYLCASSLVRTGSNNEQFFGPGTRLTVL.

This chain joins TRBV7-8 and TRBJ2-7; 8 bases line up with TRBD1. With 1 base clipped from V and 6 bases from J, the junction kept 29 bases outside the gene matches. Germline assignment: CDR1 SGHVS and CDR2 FQNEAQ. The CDR3 spans 22 residues. The CDR3 sequence is CASSLVAGGNRAFYGVLSEQYF. The CDR3 nucleotides are TGTGCCAGCAGCTTAGTTGCAGGGGGCAACAGGGCCTTCTACGGGGTTCTGAGCGAGCAGTACTTC.

The chain carries TRBV10-3 and TRBJ2-7; 9 nucleotides line up with TRBD2. V was pared by 0 bases and J by 4 bases, with 1 base of the junction left unmatched. There are 14 residues in the CDR3. Germline V gene data show CDR1 as ENHRY and CDR2 as SYGVKD. The CDR3 sequence: CAISESTSGYEQYF. The DNA for the CDR3 is TGTGCCATCAGTGAGTCGACTAGCGGATACGAGCAGTACTTC.